Detailed here is one T cell receptor (beta chain). Its specificity is unknown. CD4+CD127+ cells were sorted as the conventional CD4 T cells. Produced via immunoSEQ multiplex PCR; TCRdb's table is partial and in-frame only. The sample yields about 23,000 clones, 95% to 98% seen once. V was clipped by 5 bases and J by 4 bases, with 9 bases between them. Per the germline V gene, CDR1 is SGHAT and CDR2 is FQNNGV. The CDR3 is 12 residues long. The data originate from a study of B cell selection in AIRE deficiency. Study-level findings and limits: In TCRBV usage, CDR3 length and diversity, patient Tconv and Treg cells matched healthy donors. Shared Treg sequences were biased toward short CDR3s with few non-templated nucleotide insertions.

The chain carries TRBV11-2 and TRBJ2-7, with D perhaps TRBD2 (5 bases). The clonotype comes from a human donor with AIRE deficiency. The material sequenced was conventional CD4+ T cells sorted from PBMCs. CDR3 coding DNA: TGTGCCAGCAGCCCTCGGAGGTACGAGCAGTACTTC. Amino acids: CASSPRRYEQYF.